Following are 4 T cell receptor beta chains from one sample sequenced in a study of shared clonotypes between healthy human individuals. Assay used: immunoSEQ multiplex PCR; TCRdb lists only in-frame clones, some missing. The top ten clones hold 0.45% of a sample with roughly 1.5 million clones, roughly 98% of them seen once. The source material was naive CD4+ T cells sorted from blood. Subset of the sample: CD45RA+ positively selected. These receptors all stem from a man aged 25-45 years in good health.

The chain employs TRBV29-1 and TRBJ2-7; D not certain. Germline CDR1 SQVTM, CDR2 ANQGSEA. Trimming took 1 base from V and 6 from J, leaving 13 bases between them. This CDR3 has 13 amino acids. CDR3 loop: CSVEAPLLGEQYF. CDR3 bases: TGCAGCGTTGAAGCTCCTTTACTCGGCGAGCAGTACTTC.

This sequence joins TRBV7-3 and TRBJ2-7, with D possibly matching TRBD2 (5 bases). Trimming removed 6 bases from V and 6 bases from J, with 21 bases in between. The CDR3 loop spans 15 amino acids. CDR1 SGHTA and CDR2 FQGTGA come from the germline V gene. The CDR3 DNA is TGTGCCAGCAGGGCCTCCGGGGATGTGTTTGCCGAGCAGTACTTC. Protein product: CASRASGDVFAEQYF.

The chain's CDR3 is CASSKTAMNTEAFF. CDR3 DNA sequence: TGTGCCAGTAGTAAGACAGCCATGAACACTGAAGCTTTCTTT. The rearrangement joins TRBV19 to TRBJ1-1, with D possibly matching TRBD1 (5 bases). The CDR3 totals 14 residues. Trimming took off 4 bases at V and 0 bases at J, with 9 bases between the two ends. Germline lookup yields CDR1 LNHDA and CDR2 SQIVND (reference sequence).

This clone was picked up one time. The chain couples TRBV5-8 to TRBJ2-7; either TRBD1 or TRBD2 may supply D (6 bases each). The CDR3 is 15 residues long. V dropped 4 bases and J dropped 2 bases, with 16 bases sitting between them. The V gene's germline CDR1 is SGHTS and CDR2 YDEGEE. CDR3 in amino acids: CASSAPRDTPYEQYF. The DNA for the CDR3 is TGTGCCAGCAGCGCACCGCGGGACACCCCCTACGAGCAGTACTTC.